This T cell receptor beta chain came from a study of chemoradiotherapy in HPV16-positive cancers. In the study overall: Two HPV16-positive patients' cells yielded candidate HPV-specific clones and common motifs. Whole-study findings and limits: Candidate HPV-specific clones and E7-related TCR motifs grew in tumor during treatment. Functional assays defining HPV-specific T cells used only a couple of HPV16-positive patients.

Notes on this clone: Antigen unknown.

The CDR3 contains 14 residues. V was shortened by 1 base and J by 7 bases, with 11 bases between the two germline ends. Germline CDR1 and CDR2: PRHDT and FYEKMQ (reference sequence). Clones were sequenced by immunoSEQ multiplex PCR, and TCRdb holds only the in-frame ones, with some missing. Among about 16,000 clones listed, approximately 70% were seen once. The TCR sequence derives from a human donor with HPV-associated anogenital cancer. The source material was tumor tissue, sampled from a patient who underwent chemoradiotherapy. The gene calls are TRBV13 and TRBJ2-1; possibly TRBD2 for D (5 bases). In nucleotides, the CDR3 is TGTGCCAGCAGCTTAGCGGGAATCAGGAATGAGCAGTTCTTC. This encodes CASSLAGIRNEQFF.